The 17 T cell receptor beta chains reported below all come from one sample, sequenced in a study of breast tumors, draining lymph nodes, adjacent tissues. TCRdb fed the multiplex PCR reads into MiXCR, producing one record per CDR3 protein. The sample yields approximately 7,600 distinct CDR3 sequences, over 60% seen once. What was sequenced was tumor-adjacent breast tissue. These receptors all come from a female donor with breast cancer. Some clones in this sample may be carry-over from other donors' samples.

The chain is built from TRBV4-2 and TRBJ1-6; no clear D. This CDR3 has 17 amino acids. Between the trimmed V and J ends, which lost 0 bases and 7 bases, there was a span of 16 bases. CDR1 is LGHNA and CDR2 is YNFKEQ in the germline V gene. The CDR3 loop is CASSQDDTAARNSPLHF. The CDR3, as DNA: TGTGCCAGCAGCCAAGATGACACCGCCGCTCGCAATTCACCCCTCCACTTT.

The rearrangement links TRBV6-6 to TRBJ1-2; unclear D gene. The germline CDR1 and CDR2 sequences are MNHNY and SVGAGI (reference sequence). The germline V and J ends were trimmed by 7 bases and 5 bases, with 11 bases remaining between them. The CDR3 has 12 amino acids. CDR3 amino acids: CASKIDTYGYTF. Written as DNA, the CDR3 is TGTGCCAGCAAAATTGACACGTATGGCTACACCTTC.

Many counts were recorded for this clonotype. The V call is TRBV5-1, the J call TRBJ2-5, with TRBD2 as a possible D gene (5 bases). From germline, CDR1 is SGHRS and CDR2 YFSETQ. Trimming stripped 1 base from V and 3 bases from J, with 16 bases between. The CDR3 spans 16 residues. The CDR3 DNA is TGCGCCAGCAGCTTGCCAAGCGATGGGGAGAAAGAGACCCAGTACTTC. It codes for CASSLPSDGEKETQYF. Full variable domain (rest looked up from reference TRBV5-1 and TRBJ2-5): KAGVTQTPRYLIKTRGQQVTLSCSPISGHRSVSWYQQTPGQGLQFLFEYFSETQRNKGNFPGRFSGRQFSNSRSEMNVSTLELGDSALYLCASSLPSDGEKETQYFGPGTRLLVL.

The J gene is TRBJ2-5, the V gene TRBV7-9; D perhaps matches TRBD1 (6 bases). Germline loops: CDR1 SEHNR, CDR2 FQNEAQ (reference sequence). V shed 6 bases and J shed 1 base, with 9 bases lying between them. The CDR3 sequence is 13 residues long. CDR3 residues: CASRGQTQETQYF. Written as DNA, the CDR3 is TGTGCCAGCAGAGGACAGACCCAAGAGACCCAGTACTTC.

The chain is built from TRBV7-2 and TRBJ1-6, with TRBD1 matching over 7 bases. CDR1 is SGHTA, CDR2 FQGNSA, per germline. The CDR3 has 16 residues. After removal of 3 bases from V and 0 bases from J, the junction contained 2 bases not matched to a gene. In DNA form, the CDR3 reads TGTGCCAGCAGCTTCTGGGACAGCTCCTATAATTCACCCCTCCACTTT. It yields the protein CASSFWDSSYNSPLHF.

This clonotype qualifies as medium-sized. This sequence joins TRBV30 and TRBJ2-1; D could derive from TRBD1 or TRBD2 (6 bases each). The CDR3 is 11 amino acids. The V gene's germline CDR1 is GTSNPN and CDR2 SVGIG (reference sequence). Trimming left V 3 bases short and J 12 bases short, with 12 bases between. The chain's CDR3 is CAWRLGGGQFF. CDR3 coding DNA: TGTGCCTGGAGACTAGGGGGAGGGCAGTTCTTC.

J is TRBJ2-3 and V is TRBV11-1; D might be TRBD2 (6 bases). With 5 bases removed from V and 5 bases from J, the gap between germline ends came to 8 bases. This CDR3 contains 12 residues. Germline V lookup: CDR1 SGHAT, CDR2 FQDESV (reference sequence). CDR3 region: CASSATRDTQYF. The CDR3 coding sequence is TGTGCCAGCAGCGCGACTAGAGATACGCAGTATTTT.

The chain is built from TRBV7-6 and TRBJ2-5; 7 bases align to TRBD2. The CDR3 is made up of 16 amino acids. Germline V gene sequence: CDR1 SGHVS, CDR2 FNYEAQ. With V trimmed by 0 bases and J by 4 bases, 8 bases remained unmatched. The CDR3 reads CASSLAGGPSGETQYF. CDR3 bases: TGTGCCAGCAGCTTAGCGGGAGGGCCTTCTGGAGAGACCCAGTACTTC.

The rearrangement joins TRBV9 to TRBJ1-1; D not resolved. Germline V gene sequence: CDR1 SGDLS, CDR2 YYNGEE. Trimming cost V 4 bases and J 3 bases, with 13 bases left between them. The CDR3 has 14 residues. CDR3 region: CASSPNSGDTEAFF. In nucleotides, the CDR3 is TGTGCCAGCAGCCCAAACTCGGGTGACACTGAAGCTTTCTTT.

This chain connects TRBV6-1 to TRBJ1-2; 9 bases align to TRBD1. The trim removed 6 bases at V and 8 bases at J, leaving 7 bases unmatched. Looked up from germline, CDR1 is MNHNS and CDR2 is SASEGT. The CDR3 has 13 residues. The CDR3 coding sequence is TGTGCCAGCAGCGGGGGACAGGGACGCGGCTACACCTTC. Protein: CASSGGQGRGYTF.

The chain couples TRBV10-3 to TRBJ2-2; 8 bases are a match to TRBD1. Germline CDR1 reads ENHRY; CDR2 reads SYGVKD. V lost 10 bases and J lost 1; bases outside the gene matches: 5. The CDR3 is made up of 14 amino acids. The CDR3 region is CATEGTGNTGELFF. CDR3 nucleotides: TGTGCCACGGAAGGGACAGGGAACACCGGGGAGCTGTTTTTT.

This clonotype is a singleton in its sample. The V gene is TRBV20-1, the J gene TRBJ2-7, with TRBD2 matching 12 bases. Looked up from germline, CDR1 is DFQATT and CDR2 is SNEGSKA (reference sequence). The ends lost 0 bases at V and 2 bases at J; junction bases unmatched: 5. The CDR3 covers 16 residues. The CDR3 protein is CSARDRTSGDTYEQYF. CDR3 coding DNA: TGCAGTGCTAGAGATCGGACTAGCGGGGATACCTACGAGCAGTACTTC.

The rearrangement joins TRBV12-3 or TRBV12-4 to TRBJ2-1, with D perhaps assigned TRBD1 or TRBD2 (5 bases each). The length of the CDR3 is 16 residues. Trimming stripped 4 bases from V and 4 bases from J, with 17 bases between. CDR3 sequence reads: CASSSRAGSFYNEQFF. The CDR3 region has the DNA TGTGCCAGCAGTTCGAGGGCAGGGTCTTTTTACAATGAGCAGTTCTTC.

This sequence joins TRBV4-2 and TRBJ2-3; 8 bases match TRBD2. CDR1 LGHNA and CDR2 YNFKEQ come from the germline V gene. Trimming cost V 1 base and J 1 base; bases outside gene matches: 4. The CDR3 is 16 residues long. CDR3: CASSQVTGGGTDTQYF. DNA of the CDR3: TGTGCCAGCAGCCAAGTGACGGGAGGGGGCACAGATACGCAGTATTTT.

CDR3 amino acids: CSALADGELFF. CDR3 coding DNA: TGCAGTGCTCTAGCAGACGGGGAGCTGTTTTTT. The chain links TRBV20-1 to TRBJ2-2; TRBD2 might be the D (5 bases). Between the trimmed V and J ends, which lost 5 bases and 7 bases, there was a span of 8 bases. Germline V gives CDR1 DFQATT, CDR2 SNEGSKA (reference sequence). The CDR3 runs to 11 residues.

As to this clonotype: An end of the junction does not agree with germline; a read error may underlie this. This chain joins TRBV4-1 and TRBJ2-7; tentatively, D is TRBD1 (6 bases). Germline CDR1 and CDR2: MGHRA and YSYEKL. This CDR3 is 16 amino acids long. CDR3 protein: CASSQDDRSRAYEQYF. Here the CDR3 DNA reads TGCGCCAGTAGCCAAGATGACAGGTCACGTGCCTACGAGCAGTACTTC.

In its sample, this clonotype was seen once. The chain couples TRBV12-3 or TRBV12-4 to TRBJ2-7, with 7 bases identical to TRBD2. V dropped 3 bases and J dropped 5; count of bases not matched to a gene: 4. This CDR3 is 13 amino acids long. This CDR3 reads CASSLGSGDEQYF. CDR3 DNA: TGTGCCAGCAGTTTGGGAAGCGGGGACGAGCAGTACTTC.